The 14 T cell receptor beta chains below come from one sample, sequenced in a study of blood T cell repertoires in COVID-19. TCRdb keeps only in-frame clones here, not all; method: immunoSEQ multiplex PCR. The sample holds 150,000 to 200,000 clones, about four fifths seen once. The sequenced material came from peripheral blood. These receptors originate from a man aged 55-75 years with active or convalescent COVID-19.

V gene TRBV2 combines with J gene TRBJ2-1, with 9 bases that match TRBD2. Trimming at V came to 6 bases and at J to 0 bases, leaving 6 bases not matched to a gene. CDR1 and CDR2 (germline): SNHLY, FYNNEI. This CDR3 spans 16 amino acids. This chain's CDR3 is CASSGSSGSSYNEQFF. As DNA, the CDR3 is TGTGCCAGCAGCGGGAGTAGCGGGAGCTCCTACAATGAGCAGTTCTTC.

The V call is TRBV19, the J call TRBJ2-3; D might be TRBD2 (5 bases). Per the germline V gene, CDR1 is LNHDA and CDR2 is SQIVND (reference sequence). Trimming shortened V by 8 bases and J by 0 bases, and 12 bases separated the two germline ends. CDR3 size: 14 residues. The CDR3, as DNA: TGTGCCAGTGGAGAGGGCACGAGCACAGATACGCAGTATTTT. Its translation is CASGEGTSTDTQYF.

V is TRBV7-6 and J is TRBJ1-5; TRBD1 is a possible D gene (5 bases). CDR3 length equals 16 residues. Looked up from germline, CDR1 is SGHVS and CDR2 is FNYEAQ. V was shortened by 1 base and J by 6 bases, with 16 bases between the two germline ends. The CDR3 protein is CASSLGGDPRVQPQHF. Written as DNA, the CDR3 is TGTGCCAGCAGCTTAGGCGGGGACCCCAGGGTTCAGCCCCAGCATTTT.

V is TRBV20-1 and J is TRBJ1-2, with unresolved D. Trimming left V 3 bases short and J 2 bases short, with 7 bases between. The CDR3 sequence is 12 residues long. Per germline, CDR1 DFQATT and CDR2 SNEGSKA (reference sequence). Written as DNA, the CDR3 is TGCAGTGCTAGTACCGGGAACTATGGCTACACCTTC. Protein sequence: CSASTGNYGYTF.

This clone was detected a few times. The CDR3 loop is CASSSGLAGARHEQYF. The CDR3, as DNA: TGCGCCAGCAGCTCGGGACTAGCGGGAGCTCGACACGAGCAGTACTTC. The chain joins TRBV5-1 to TRBJ2-7, with TRBD2 identical over 14 bases. The CDR3 contains 16 residues. Germline V gives CDR1 SGHRS, CDR2 YFSETQ. The junction had 7 bases not matched to a gene; V was cut back by 3 bases and J by 5 bases.

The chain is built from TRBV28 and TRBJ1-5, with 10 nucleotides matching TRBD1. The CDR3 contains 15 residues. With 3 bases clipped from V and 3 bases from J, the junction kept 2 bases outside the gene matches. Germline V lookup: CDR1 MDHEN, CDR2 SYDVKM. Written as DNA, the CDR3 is TGTGCCAGCAGTTTGGGACAGGGGAACAATCAGCCCCAGCATTTT. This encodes CASSLGQGNNQPQHF.

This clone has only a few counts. This chain's CDR3 is CASTNRGWETQYF. Here the CDR3 DNA reads TGTGCCAGTACCAATAGGGGCTGGGAGACCCAGTACTTC. The chain is built from TRBV19 and TRBJ2-5, with a weak D call TRBD1 (5 bases). The CDR3 covers 13 residues. Trimming stripped 7 bases from V and 5 bases from J, with 14 bases between. Germline assignment: CDR1 LNHDA and CDR2 SQIVND (reference sequence). Using reference TRBV19 and TRBJ2-5 for the parts outside the CDR3, the full variable domain is DGGITQSPKYLFRKEGQNVTLSCEQNLNHDAMYWYRQDPGQGLRLIYYSQIVNDFQKGDIAEGYSVSREKKESFPLTVTSAQKNPTAFYLCASTNRGWETQYFGPGTRLLVL.

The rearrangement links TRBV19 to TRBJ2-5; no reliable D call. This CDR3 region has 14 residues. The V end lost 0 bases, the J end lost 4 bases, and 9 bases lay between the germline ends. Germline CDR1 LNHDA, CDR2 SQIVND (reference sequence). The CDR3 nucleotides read TGTGCCAGTAGTATAGATCTATACGGAGAGACCCAGTACTTC. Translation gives CASSIDLYGETQYF.

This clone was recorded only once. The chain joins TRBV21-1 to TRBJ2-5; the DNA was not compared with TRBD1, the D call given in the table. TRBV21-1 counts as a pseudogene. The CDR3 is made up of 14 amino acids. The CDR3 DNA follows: TGTGCCAGCAGTTACAGGAAGTACCAAGAGACCCAGTACTTC. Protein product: CASSYRKYQETQYF.

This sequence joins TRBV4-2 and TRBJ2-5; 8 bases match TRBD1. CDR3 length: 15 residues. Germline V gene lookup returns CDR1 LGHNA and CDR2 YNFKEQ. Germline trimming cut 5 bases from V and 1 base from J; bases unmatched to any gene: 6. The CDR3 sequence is CASSGQTGAQETQYF. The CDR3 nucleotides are TGTGCCAGCAGCGGACAGACAGGGGCCCAAGAGACCCAGTACTTC.

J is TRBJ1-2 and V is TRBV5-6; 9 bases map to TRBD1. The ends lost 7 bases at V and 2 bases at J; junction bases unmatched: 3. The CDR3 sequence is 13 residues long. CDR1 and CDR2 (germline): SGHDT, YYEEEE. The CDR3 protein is CASGTGPNYGYTF. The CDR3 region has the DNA TGTGCCAGCGGGACAGGGCCCAACTATGGCTACACCTTC. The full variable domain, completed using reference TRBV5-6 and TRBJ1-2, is DAGVTQSPTHLIKTRGQQVTLRCSPKSGHDTVSWYQQALGQGPQFIFQYYEEEERQRGNFPDRFSGHQFPNYSSELNVNALLLGDSALYLCASGTGPNYGYTFGSGTRLTVV.

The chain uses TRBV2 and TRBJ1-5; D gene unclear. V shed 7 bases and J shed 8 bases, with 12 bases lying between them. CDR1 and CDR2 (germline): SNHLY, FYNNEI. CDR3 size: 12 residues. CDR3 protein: CASNLHMEPQHF. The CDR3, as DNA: TGTGCCAGCAATTTGCACATGGAGCCCCAGCATTTT.

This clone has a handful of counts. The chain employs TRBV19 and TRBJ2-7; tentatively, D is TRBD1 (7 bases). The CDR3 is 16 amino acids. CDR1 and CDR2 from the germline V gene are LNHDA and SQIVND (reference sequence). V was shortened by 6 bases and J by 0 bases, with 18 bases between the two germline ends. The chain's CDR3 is CASREGGGDSSYEQYF. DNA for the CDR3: TGTGCCAGTAGAGAAGGAGGGGGCGATAGCTCCTACGAGCAGTACTTC. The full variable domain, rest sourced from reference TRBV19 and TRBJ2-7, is DGGITQSPKYLFRKEGQNVTLSCEQNLNHDAMYWYRQDPGQGLRLIYYSQIVNDFQKGDIAEGYSVSREKKESFPLTVTSAQKNPTAFYLCASREGGGDSSYEQYFGPGTRLTVT.

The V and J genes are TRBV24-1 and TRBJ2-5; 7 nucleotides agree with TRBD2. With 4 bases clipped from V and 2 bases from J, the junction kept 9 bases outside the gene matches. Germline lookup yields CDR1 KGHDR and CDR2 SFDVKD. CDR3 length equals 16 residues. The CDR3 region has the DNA TGTGCCACCAGTGAGTTCCGAGCGGGGCAGCAAGAGACCCAGTACTTC. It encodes CATSEFRAGQQETQYF.